Described below is a single T cell receptor (beta chain) sequence and its context. Participants had their cohort set by participant-reported clinical history. This record comes from a study of blood T cell repertoires in COVID-19. Study as a whole: PBMCs, B-cell-depleted T cells, or T cells provided the cDNA or gDNA that made up the material.

Authors' data handling: Reference gene primers were amplified, and this amplification served to estimate nucleated cell counts. TCRdb keeps only in-frame clones here, not all; method: immunoSEQ multiplex PCR. V and J calls and clone size are given by that table; D and trimming were obtained from the DNA. This table has around 400,000 clones, approximately 91% appearing once. The clonotype comes from a woman younger than 35 who had been exposed to COVID-19. Sequencing input: PBMCs or T cells enriched from blood (not recorded which).

CDR3 sequence reads: CASKDRRNTEAFF. The CDR3 DNA reads as TGCGCCAGCAAGGACAGGCGGAACACTGAAGCTTTCTTT. J is TRBJ1-1 and V is TRBV10-1; 7 bases are shared with TRBD1. The V gene's germline CDR1 is WNHNN and CDR2 SYGVQD (reference sequence). The junction had 3 bases not matched to a gene; V was cut back by 7 bases and J by 1 base. The CDR3 runs to 13 residues.